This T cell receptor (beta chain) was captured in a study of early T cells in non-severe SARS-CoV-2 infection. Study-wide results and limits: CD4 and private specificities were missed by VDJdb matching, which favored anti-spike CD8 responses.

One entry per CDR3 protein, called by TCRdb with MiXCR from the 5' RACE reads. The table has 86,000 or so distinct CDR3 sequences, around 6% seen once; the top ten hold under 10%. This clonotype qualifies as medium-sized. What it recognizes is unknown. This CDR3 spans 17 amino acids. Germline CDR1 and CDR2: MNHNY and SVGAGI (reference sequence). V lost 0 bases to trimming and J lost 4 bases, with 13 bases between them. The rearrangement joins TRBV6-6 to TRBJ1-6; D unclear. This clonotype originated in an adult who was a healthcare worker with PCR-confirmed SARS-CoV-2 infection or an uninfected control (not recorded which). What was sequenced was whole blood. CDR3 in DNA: TGTGCCAGCAGTTACTCGGAGACGGATACTTATAATTCACCCCTCCACTTT. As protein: CASSYSETDTYNSPLHF.